This section outlines one T cell receptor (beta chain) sequence together with its context. These data belong to a study of shared clonotypes between healthy human individuals. Germline CDR1 SQVTM, CDR2 ANQGSEA. Trimming removed 5 bases from V and 8 bases from J; junction bases left unmatched: 5. This CDR3 has 11 amino acids. TCRdb's table, derived via immunoSEQ multiplex PCR, lists solely in-frame clones and lacks some. The profile shows 2 million to 2.5 million clones, approximately 94% of them singletons. Sequenced material: naive CD4+ T cells sorted from blood. Subset: CD45RA+ positively selected. V and J are TRBV29-1 and TRBJ2-7, with 8 bases matching TRBD1. The sequence came from a man aged 18-30 years in good health. CDR3 DNA: TGCAGCGTTCCGACAGGGGACAAGCAGTACTTC. It encodes CSVPTGDKQYF.